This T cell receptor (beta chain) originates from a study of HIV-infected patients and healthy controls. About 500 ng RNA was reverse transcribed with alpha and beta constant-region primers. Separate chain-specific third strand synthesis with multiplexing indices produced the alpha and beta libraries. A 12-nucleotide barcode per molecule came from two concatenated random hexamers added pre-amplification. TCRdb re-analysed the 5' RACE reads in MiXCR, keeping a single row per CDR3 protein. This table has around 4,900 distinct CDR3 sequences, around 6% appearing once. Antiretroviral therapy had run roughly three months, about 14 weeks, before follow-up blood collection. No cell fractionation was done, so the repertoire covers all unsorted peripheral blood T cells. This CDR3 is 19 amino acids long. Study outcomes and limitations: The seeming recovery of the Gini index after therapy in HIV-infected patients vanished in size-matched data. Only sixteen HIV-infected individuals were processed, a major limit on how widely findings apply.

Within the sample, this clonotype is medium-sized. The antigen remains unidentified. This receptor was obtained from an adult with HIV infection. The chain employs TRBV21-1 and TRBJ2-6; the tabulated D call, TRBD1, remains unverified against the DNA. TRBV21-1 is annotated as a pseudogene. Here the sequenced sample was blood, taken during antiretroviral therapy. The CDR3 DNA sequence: TGTGCCAGCAGCTCTACCCCCGGGCCCAGTCGCTCTGGGGCCAACGTCCTGACTTTC. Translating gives CASSSTPGPSRSGANVLTF.